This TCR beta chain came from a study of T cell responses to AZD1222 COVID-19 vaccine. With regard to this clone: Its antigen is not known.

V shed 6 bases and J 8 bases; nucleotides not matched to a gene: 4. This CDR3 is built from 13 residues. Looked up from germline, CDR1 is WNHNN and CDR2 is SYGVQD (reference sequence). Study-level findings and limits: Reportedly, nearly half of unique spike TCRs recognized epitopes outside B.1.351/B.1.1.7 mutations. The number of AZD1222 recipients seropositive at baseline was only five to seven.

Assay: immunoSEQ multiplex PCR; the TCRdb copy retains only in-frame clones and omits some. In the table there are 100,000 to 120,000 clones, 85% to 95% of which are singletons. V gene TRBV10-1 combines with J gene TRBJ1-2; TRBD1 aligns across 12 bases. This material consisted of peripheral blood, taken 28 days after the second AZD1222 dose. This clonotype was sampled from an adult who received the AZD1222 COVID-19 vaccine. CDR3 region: CASSPGTGGGYTF. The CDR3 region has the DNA TGCGCCAGCAGCCCCGGGACAGGGGGCGGCTACACCTTC.